The T cell receptor beta chain under discussion was sequenced for a study of blood T cell repertoires in COVID-19 (dated by TCRdb to about 2020). Study-level background: Collaborator samples came from the United States, Italy and Spain and covered acute and convalescent phases of COVID-19. Where available, HLA class I and class II types were taken from metadata supplied by the sample provider and were not determined by assay-based typing. Samples were obtained from the ongoing ImmuneRACE study (first 160 participants) and from 1,200 or so subjects provided by 6 global collaborators. The repertoires were released in a freely available public database intended as a resource for research on the immune response to SARS-CoV-2. A de-identified subject ID, COVID-19 status, age in years and sex were almost always included in the sample metadata. The prospective study material was composed of cDNA or gDNA derived from T cells, B-cell-depleted T cells, or PBMCs. The dataset comprised deeply sampled blood TCRbeta repertoires from subjects exposed to, actively infected with, or recovered from COVID-19. Overall results and qualifications from the work: The quantity of clinical and demographic metadata differed by source and by participant and was supplied without curation.

About this clone itself: No cognate antigen has been identified for it. No per-base quality is available; no much larger clone lies one base away.

TCRbeta CDR3 regions were amplified from genomic DNA using the immunoSEQ Assay, a bias-controlled multiplex PCR. Turning to the authors' computational methods: Nucleated cell counts per sample were estimated from amplification of reference gene primers within the assay. To quantify the absolute abundance of each unique TCRbeta CDR3 rearrangement, sequence reads were collapsed and filtered. For each sample, productive Simpson clonality was calculated by taking the square root of Simpson's diversity index across productive rearrangements. Not all clones reach the TCRdb copy of this immuneACCESS table, which keeps in-frame sequences only. Checked studies attribute under half of the gap to unresolved V genes and leave the rest unexplained. That table gives V, J and clone size, and the DNA gave D and trimming. This sample lists roughly 100,000 clones; about 81% were detected once. The ten largest clones represent 3.5% to 5% of the sample.

Each collaborating institution followed its own protocols to collect whole blood in K2EDTA tubes. For TCRbeta analysis, collaborators shipped samples as frozen whole blood, isolated PBMCs, or DNA extracted from either of those sample types. From V the trimming removes 6 bases and from J it removes 9 bases, while the gene matches leave 12 bases of the junction unaccounted for. Reading from cysteine to phenylalanine, the CDR3 counts 16 amino acids. Solely the CDR3 DNA is kept, with 48 bases framed from the first base. CDR1 is given as ENHRY and CDR2 as SYGVKD, both from the germline V gene. Sequencing input: peripheral blood. The rearrangement combines TRBV10-3 with TRBJ2-1; 12 junctional bases match TRBD2. This clonotype was obtained from a man aged 55-75 years with acute or convalescent COVID-19. CDR3 region: CAIRELAGGPSAEQFF. The DNA reads TGTGCCATCAGGGAGCTAGCGGGGGGGCCTTCAGCTGAGCAGTTCTTC.